These 16 T cell receptor beta chains originate from one sample sequenced in a study of OX40 agonist ivuxolimab in advanced cancers. Libraries were prepared by immunoSEQ multiplex PCR; TCRdb keeps only in-frame clonotypes and omits some of them. The sample consists of around 60,000 clones, over 90% of them appearing once. The sequencing here drew on CD4+ or CD8+ T cells sorted from blood, taken in a trial of the OX40 agonist ivuxolimab. Receptors were obtained from an adult with an advanced solid tumor such as melanoma, head and neck, liver or kidney cancer.

This rearrangement joins TRBV5-4 to TRBJ2-1; D call uncertain. The V gene's germline CDR1 is SGHNT and CDR2 YYREEE (reference sequence). V was cut by 0 bases and J by 1 base, with 8 bases left in between. This CDR3 comprises 15 residues. CDR3 in amino acids: CASSLDSFSYNEQFF. The CDR3 DNA reads TGTGCCAGCAGCTTGGACAGTTTTTCCTACAATGAGCAGTTCTTC.

The V gene is TRBV5-4, the J gene TRBJ1-4; D remains unclear. Looked up from germline, CDR1 is SGHNT and CDR2 is YYREEE (reference sequence). The CDR3 extends over 14 amino acids. V shed 7 bases and J shed 6 bases, with 16 bases lying between them. CDR3 bases: TGTGCCAGCGGTGAATGGACGGGTGATGAAAAACTGTTTTTT. Translated, it gives CASGEWTGDEKLFF.

This chain joins TRBV19 and TRBJ2-7; D is undetermined. CDR3 size: 13 residues. The V and J ends lost 2 bases and 3 bases respectively, with 8 bases between them. Germline V gene sequence: CDR1 LNHDA, CDR2 SQIVND (reference sequence). The CDR3 reads CASSIFLGYEQYF. The CDR3 DNA reads TGTGCCAGTAGTATATTCTTAGGCTACGAGCAGTACTTC.

This chain joins TRBV9 and TRBJ2-7; 7 positions agree with TRBD2. CDR1 and CDR2 from the germline V gene are SGDLS and YYNGEE. CDR3 size: 12 residues. Trimming at V came to 2 bases and at J to 7 bases, leaving 3 bases not matched to a gene. The CDR3 nucleotides are TGTGCCAGCAGCGTGCAGGGAGGGGAGCAGTACTTC. It is translated as CASSVQGGEQYF. The variable domain in full, with the rest retrieved from reference TRBV9 and TRBJ2-7, is DSGVTQTPKHLITATGQRVTLRCSPRSGDLSVYWYQQSLDQGLQFLIQYYNGEERAKGNILERFSAQQFPDLHSELNLSSLELGDSALYFCASSVQGGEQYFGPGTRLTVT.

The CDR3 loop reads CAIPLGQGWQETQYF. CDR3 sequence (DNA): TGTGCCATTCCACTCGGGCAGGGGTGGCAAGAGACCCAGTACTTC. This rearrangement joins TRBV7-9 to TRBJ2-5, with D tentatively TRBD1 (6 bases). The CDR3 runs to 15 residues. Looked up from germline, CDR1 is SEHNR and CDR2 is FQNEAQ (reference sequence). Between the trimmed V and J ends, which lost 10 bases and 2 bases, there was a span of 20 bases.

The J gene is TRBJ1-5, the V gene TRBV30; the D is unclear. Trimming removed 5 bases at V and 2 bases at J, with 13 bases between. The germline gives CDR1 GTSNPN, CDR2 SVGIG (reference sequence). The CDR3 runs to 14 residues. This CDR3 reads CAWGPGVGNQPQHF. The CDR3, as DNA: TGTGCCTGGGGGCCCGGGGTGGGCAATCAGCCCCAGCATTTT. Full variable domain (remainder filled in from reference TRBV30 and TRBJ1-5): SQTIHQWPATLVQPVGSPLSLECTVEGTSNPNLYWYRQAAGRGLQLLFYSVGIGQISSEVPQNLSASRPQDRQFILSSKKLLLSDSGFYLCAWGPGVGNQPQHFGDGTRLSIL.

The chain joins TRBV30 to TRBJ2-1; TRBD2 might be the D (6 bases). V lost 1 base and J 1 base, leaving 17 bases between the germline ends. The CDR3 is made up of 17 amino acids. The V gene's germline CDR1 is GTSNPN and CDR2 SVGIG (reference sequence). The CDR3 is CAWSGPGVFPSYNEQFF. The CDR3 bases are TGTGCCTGGAGTGGGCCGGGAGTCTTCCCTTCCTACAATGAGCAGTTCTTC.

V and J are TRBV18 and TRBJ2-2, with D unclear. Germline CDR1 KGHSH, CDR2 LQKENI. The CDR3 has 11 residues. Trimming removed 4 bases at V and 5 bases at J, with 2 bases between. CDR3 residues: CASSRTGELFF. DNA for the CDR3: TGTGCCAGCTCACGGACCGGGGAGCTGTTTTTT.

V and J are TRBV19 and TRBJ2-3, with 9 bases fitting TRBD2. V lost 6 bases and J lost 0; bases outside the gene matches: 10. The CDR3 sequence is 17 residues long. Germline V gene lookup returns CDR1 LNHDA and CDR2 SQIVND (reference sequence). CDR3 nucleotides: TGTGCCAGTAGCGGACTAGCGCCCTATACTAGCACAGATACGCAGTATTTT. Amino acids: CASSGLAPYTSTDTQYF.

The rearrangement links TRBV11-3 to TRBJ2-5; D ambiguous. The J call is in doubt because the DNA end fits TRBJ2-7 better. This CDR3 has 12 amino acids. The germline gives CDR1 SGHNT, CDR2 YENEEA. CDR3 nucleotide sequence: TGTGCCAGCAGCTTCGGCTGGGACGAGCAGTACTTC. It yields the protein CASSFGWDEQYF.

J is TRBJ2-5 and V is TRBV13; TRBD1 matches 8 bases. Matching the DNA end better, TRBJ2-7 makes the J call doubtful. Germline CDR1 reads PRHDT; CDR2 reads FYEKMQ (reference sequence). The CDR3 sequence is 13 residues long. The CDR3 region is CASSGRGRYEQYF. For the CDR3, the DNA is TGTGCCAGCAGTGGCAGGGGGCGGTACGAGCAGTACTTC.

Only one count was recorded for this clone. V and J are TRBV29-1 and TRBJ2-2, with TRBD1 identical over 9 bases. Unmatched junction bases numbered 4, after V lost 7 bases and J lost 7 bases. The germline V gene has CDR1 SQVTM and CDR2 ANQGSEA. The CDR3 is 12 amino acids. In DNA, the CDR3 is TGCAGCGGGACAGGGGCGGTCGGGGAGCTGTTTTTT. Its protein is CSGTGAVGELFF.

The J gene is TRBJ2-1, the V gene TRBV28; no clear D. The V gene lost 2 bases and the J gene lost 0 bases, with 8 bases spanning the gap. The CDR3 has 15 residues. In germline, CDR1 is MDHEN, CDR2 SYDVKM. The DNA of the CDR3 is TGTGCCAGCAGTTTAGCCGGTAGCTCCTACAATGAGCAGTTCTTC. It encodes CASSLAGSSYNEQFF.

The rearrangement uses TRBV7-2 and TRBJ2-7, with 7 positions matching TRBD2. The CDR3 is 16 amino acids. Unmatched junction bases numbered 10, after V lost 5 bases and J lost 0 bases. Germline lookup yields CDR1 SGHTA and CDR2 FQGNSA. The CDR3 spells CASSLSGYISSYEQYF. The CDR3, as DNA: TGTGCCAGCAGCCTTAGCGGGTATATTAGCTCCTACGAGCAGTACTTC.

The rearrangement links TRBV29-1 to TRBJ2-5, with D perhaps matching TRBD2 (6 bases). Germline assignment: CDR1 SQVTM and CDR2 ANQGSEA. V was trimmed by 5 bases and J by 4 bases, leaving 8 bases between them. The CDR3 is 11 amino acids. The CDR3 is CSVWRGETQYF. The DNA of the CDR3 is TGCAGCGTTTGGAGGGGAGAGACCCAGTACTTC.

The CDR3 here is CASSHRQGSSREDTDTQYF. CDR3 nucleotides: TGTGCCAGCAGCCATCGACAGGGAAGTTCGCGGGAGGACACAGATACGCAGTATTTT. The chain is built from TRBV28 and TRBJ2-3; a weak D match, TRBD2 (8 bases). The germline V gene encodes CDR1 MDHEN and CDR2 SYDVKM. V was cut by 6 bases and J by 2 bases, with 27 bases left in between. The CDR3 has 19 residues.